This is a list of T cell receptor beta chains from one sample in a study of cytomegalovirus exposure and HLA in healthy donors. The assay was immunoSEQ multiplex PCR, and TCRdb's table has in-frame clones only and misses some. The top ten hold 1.5% to 2% of the sample, which has some 140,000 clones, approximately 60% seen once. Sequencing was performed on PBMCs. The source of these receptors is a human donor in good health. CDR3s leave out the opening cysteine and the closing phenylalanine or tryptophan. The order of the fields is V gene, D gene, CDR3 protein. The D gene is left open where the match is weak.

v_call: TRBV7-9; d_call: TRBD1; cdr3_aa: ASSLGQGTGELF
v_call: TRBV9; d_call: TRBD1; cdr3_aa: ASSIRQGGETQY
v_call: TRBV11-2; d_call: NA; cdr3_aa: ASSNPIGAGRWTEAF
v_call: TRBV25-1; d_call: NA; cdr3_aa: ASRRRMATDTQY
v_call: TRBV5-8; d_call: TRBD1; cdr3_aa: ASSFTGTGLNTEAF
v_call: TRBV10-3; d_call: TRBD2; cdr3_aa: AISGEAGGTYEQY
v_call: TRBV4-3; d_call: NA; cdr3_aa: ASSQENEGIEYGYT
v_call: TRBV2; d_call: TRBD2; cdr3_aa: ASTPPEREGLNEQF
v_call: TRBV5-1; d_call: NA; cdr3_aa: ASSLEGNGYNEQF
v_call: TRBV5-1; d_call: TRBD1; cdr3_aa: ASSLEQGIRWEQY
v_call: TRBV15; d_call: NA; cdr3_aa: ATSTGGAGRSYEQY
v_call: TRBV9; d_call: NA; cdr3_aa: ASFKKTLLSSYEQY
v_call: TRBV6-5; d_call: TRBD1; cdr3_aa: ASSQDRVSGNTIY
v_call: TRBV19; d_call: NA; cdr3_aa: ASRSGATNEKLF
v_call: TRBV6-5; d_call: NA; cdr3_aa: ASSYSGGIYEQY
v_call: TRBV5-4; d_call: TRBD2; cdr3_aa: ASSLAGGGTDTQY
v_call: TRBV11-2; d_call: TRBD1; cdr3_aa: ASSFGTGASAQY
v_call: TRBV2; d_call: TRBD1; cdr3_aa: ASSPRGVQGRGNYEQY
v_call: TRBV20-1; d_call: NA; cdr3_aa: SPTGTAEAF
v_call: TRBV10-2; d_call: NA; cdr3_aa: ASSELVGAPNTIY
v_call: TRBV5-4; d_call: TRBD1; cdr3_aa: ASSLNPGQSYEQY
v_call: TRBV5-5; d_call: TRBD1; cdr3_aa: ASSSSPGQGGETQY
v_call: TRBV4-2; d_call: TRBD2; cdr3_aa: ASSQDPAGGQETQY
v_call: TRBV2; d_call: TRBD2; cdr3_aa: ASSEARPSSGRGNTQY
v_call: TRBV27; d_call: TRBD1; cdr3_aa: ASSFARTGSYEQY
v_call: TRBV19; d_call: NA; cdr3_aa: ASSTGPSTDTQY
v_call: TRBV9; d_call: TRBD1; cdr3_aa: ASSGTGARGGANVLT
v_call: TRBV11-3; d_call: NA; cdr3_aa: ASSFQGNYGYT
v_call: TRBV6-6; d_call: TRBD1; cdr3_aa: ASSETGAGGGELF
v_call: TRBV5-1; d_call: NA; cdr3_aa: ASSLQGNTGELF
v_call: TRBV6-5; d_call: TRBD2; cdr3_aa: ASSITSGSYEQY
v_call: TRBV5-1; d_call: NA; cdr3_aa: ASSPNTGNYEQY
v_call: TRBV7-2; d_call: TRBD1; cdr3_aa: ASSISGTGLTNTIY
v_call: TRBV7-3; d_call: NA; cdr3_aa: ASSPLWGQTGELF
v_call: TRBV6-6; d_call: TRBD2; cdr3_aa: ASSYTSGVLDTQY
v_call: TRBV5-1; d_call: TRBD2; cdr3_aa: ASSFSPGLAGGSMDEF
v_call: TRBV7-9; d_call: NA; cdr3_aa: ASSNPGAEAF
v_call: TRBV4-1; d_call: NA; cdr3_aa: ASSMDWSSYNEQF
v_call: TRBV18; d_call: TRBD1; cdr3_aa: ASSPGTAHEQY
v_call: TRBV29-1; d_call: NA; cdr3_aa: SVEEGRVRNYGYT
v_call: TRBV11-3; d_call: NA; cdr3_aa: ASSLEQSSSYEQY
v_call: TRBV18; d_call: TRBD2; cdr3_aa: ASSPLGTSGRGGQETQY